The rows below give T cell receptor beta chains drawn from one sample of a study of blood T cell repertoires in COVID-19. TCRdb's table, derived via immunoSEQ multiplex PCR, lists solely in-frame clones and lacks some. The sample comprises approximately 250,000 clones, approximately 91% of which are singletons, and around 0.92% rests with the top ten. The source material was PBMCs or T cells enriched from blood (not recorded which). The receptors stem from a woman aged 30 to 39 who had recovered from COVID-19. Both conserved end residues are part of each CDR3. The D gene is left open where the match is weak. Rows give clone size only sometimes, using once, few, many, or a class for an expanded clone.

J gene	clone size	V gene	D gene	CDR3 protein	CDR3 DNA
TRBJ2-5	.	TRBV28	.	CASSLLGAQETQYF	TGTGCCAGCAGTTTGCTGGGGGCACAAGAGACCCAGTACTTC
TRBJ1-5	.	TRBV12-3/TRBV12-4	TRBD1	CASRWTGGQPQHF	TGTGCCAGCAGATGGACAGGCGGCCAGCCCCAGCATTTT
TRBJ2-4	.	TRBV10-3	TRBD1	CAGPDRELIKVQYF	TGTGCCGGCCCGGACAGGGAACTTATCAAGGTTCAGTACTTC
TRBJ2-7	.	TRBV19	TRBD2	CASSRGGTYEQYF	TGTGCCAGTAGCCGGGGGGGAACCTACGAGCAGTACTTC
TRBJ2-2	.	TRBV18	.	CASSPLQGGVNTGELFF	TGTGCCAGCTCACCACTCCAGGGGGGAGTTAACACCGGGGAGCTGTTTTTT
TRBJ1-3	.	TRBV3-1/TRBV3-2	.	CASSFIQGRSGNTIYF	TGTGCCAGCAGCTTTATACAGGGCCGCTCTGGAAACACCATATATTTT
TRBJ1-2	.	TRBV2	.	CASSAGSVGYHYGYTF	TGTGCCAGCAGTGCAGGGTCGGTGGGGTATCACTATGGCTACACCTTC
TRBJ1-2	.	TRBV27	TRBD1	CASNPGQGGYGYTF	TGTGCCAGCAACCCGGGACAGGGGGGCTATGGCTACACCTTC
TRBJ2-7	.	TRBV6-5	.	CASRGWESSYEQYF	TGTGCCAGCCGCGGGTGGGAAAGCTCCTACGAGCAGTACTTC
TRBJ1-5	once	TRBV6-1	.	CASSEGGRDQPQHF	TGTGCCAGCAGTGAAGGAGGCAGGGATCAGCCCCAGCATTTT
TRBJ1-6	.	TRBV12-5	.	CASGHNNSPLHF	TGTGCTAGTGGACATAATAATTCACCCCTCCACTTT
TRBJ1-1	once	TRBV7-9	TRBD1	CASSPGQAVTEAFF	TGTGCCAGCAGCCCGGGACAGGCTGTGACTGAAGCTTTCTTT
TRBJ2-1	.	TRBV11-3	TRBD2	CASSLIGGGPSEQFF	TGTGCCAGCAGCTTAATCGGGGGGGGCCCTAGTGAGCAGTTCTTC
TRBJ1-1	.	TRBV6-1	.	CASREQGSLLRIEAFF	TGTGCCAGCAGGGAACAGGGTAGCCTACTCCGAATTGAAGCTTTCTTT
TRBJ1-2	.	TRBV15	.	CATTLGGGTRGYTF	TGTGCCACGACACTAGGAGGTGGGACTCGGGGCTACACCTTC
TRBJ1-2	.	TRBV28	TRBD1	CASSFQGERYGYTF	TGTGCCAGCAGTTTTCAGGGGGAAAGATATGGCTACACCTTC
TRBJ2-5	.	TRBV6-2/TRBV6-3	.	CASSYLSVYQETQYF	TGTGCCAGCAGTTACTTGAGCGTCTACCAAGAGACCCAGTACTTC
TRBJ1-6	.	TRBV21-1	.	CASTSRGGRGVCDSTNMGNSPLHF	TGTGCCAGCACCTCCCGAGGAGGTCGTGGTGTCTGCGACTCTACCAATATGGGCAATTCACCCCTCCACTTT
TRBJ1-3	.	TRBV12-3/TRBV12-4	.	CASGLLGGNTIYF	TGTGCCAGCGGACTTCTGGGAGGGAACACCATATATTTT
TRBJ1-2	.	TRBV30	TRBD1	CAWNFNPGQGARDGYTF	TGTGCCTGGAACTTTAATCCGGGACAGGGGGCGCGTGATGGCTACACCTTC
TRBJ2-1	.	TRBV4-1	TRBD2	CASSQTGTRYNEQFF	TGCGCCAGCAGCCAAACCGGGACTAGATACAATGAGCAGTTCTTC
TRBJ1-4	.	TRBV4-1	TRBD1	CASTLSRGANEKLFF	TGCGCCAGCACACTTTCCAGGGGGGCTAATGAAAAACTGTTTTTT
TRBJ2-7	once	TRBV18	.	CASSPSWGGNEQYF	TGTGCCAGCTCACCCTCATGGGGCGGTAACGAGCAGTACTTC
TRBJ1-3	.	TRBV11-2	.	CASSSIRVFSGNTIYF	TGTGCCAGCAGCTCGATACGGGTTTTCTCTGGAAACACCATATATTTT
TRBJ1-2	few	TRBV9	.	CASSVTDYGYTF	TGTGCCAGCAGCGTAACAGACTATGGCTACACCTTC
TRBJ1-1	.	TRBV30	TRBD1	CAWRNDRVGNTEAFF	TGTGCCTGGAGAAACGACAGGGTGGGGAACACTGAAGCTTTCTTT
TRBJ1-5	.	TRBV6-4	.	CASSVPFSGAGNQPQHF	TGTGCCAGCAGTGTACCCTTTAGCGGGGCTGGCAATCAGCCCCAGCATTTT
TRBJ2-5	once	TRBV3-1/TRBV3-2	TRBD2	CASSQRISGGGRETQYF	TGTGCCAGCAGCCAAAGAATTAGCGGGGGGGGCCGAGAGACCCAGTACTTC
TRBJ2-7	.	TRBV11-2	TRBD2	CASSHPPSGNYEQYF	TGTGCCAGCAGCCACCCCCCTAGCGGGAACTACGAGCAGTACTTC
TRBJ2-7	once	TRBV19	TRBD1	CASSVYFLGQTYEQYF	TGTGCCAGTAGCGTCTATTTTCTGGGACAGACCTACGAGCAGTACTTC
TRBJ2-7	.	TRBV25-1	.	CATREFPGEQYF	TGTGCCACCCGGGAATTTCCGGGGGAGCAGTACTTC
TRBJ2-1	.	TRBV7-9	TRBD2	CASSFSGGAYNEQFF	TGTGCCAGCAGCTTTAGCGGGGGGGCCTACAATGAGCAGTTCTTC
TRBJ2-6	once	TRBV5-1	.	CASSFGPPGANVLTF	TGCGCCAGCAGCTTTGGGCCCCCTGGGGCCAACGTCCTGACTTTC
TRBJ2-7	.	TRBV9	.	CASSVDRGSYEQYF	TGTGCCAGCAGCGTAGATCGGGGCTCCTACGAGCAGTACTTC
TRBJ2-7	.	TRBV7-3	.	CASSLDGSGTYSYEQYF	TGTGCCAGCAGCTTAGACGGCTCCGGGACTTACTCCTACGAGCAGTACTTC
TRBJ2-1	.	TRBV9	.	CASSLALGRDNNEQFF	TGTGCCAGCAGCTTAGCCTTAGGACGGGATAACAATGAGCAGTTCTTC
TRBJ2-1	once	TRBV2	.	CASSEQRSVPLREQFF	TGTGCCAGCAGTGAACAGCGGAGCGTCCCCCTCCGCGAGCAGTTCTTC
TRBJ2-7	.	TRBV5-6	TRBD2	CASSWGLAGTYEQYF	TGTGCCAGCAGCTGGGGACTAGCGGGAACCTACGAGCAGTACTTC
TRBJ2-7	.	TRBV27	TRBD2	CASSPKGLAYYEQYF	TGTGCCAGCAGCCCCAAGGGACTAGCGTATTACGAGCAGTACTTC
TRBJ2-5	.	TRBV3-1/TRBV3-2	.	CASGQRGPGETQYF	TGTGCCAGCGGCCAACGAGGACCAGGGGAGACCCAGTACTTC
TRBJ1-3	.	TRBV10-3	.	CAISETLRGNTIYF	TGTGCCATCAGTGAGACCCTGAGGGGAAACACCATATATTTT
TRBJ2-1	.	TRBV5-1	TRBD2	CASSAGLAGLLNEQFF	TGCGCCAGCAGCGCGGGACTAGCGGGGTTACTGAATGAGCAGTTCTTC
TRBJ2-3	.	TRBV7-9	TRBD1	CATPGTGTEGTQYF	TGTGCCACCCCAGGGACAGGGACAGAGGGTACGCAGTATTTT
TRBJ1-5	.	TRBV27	.	CASSELNQPQHF	TGTGCCAGCAGTGAGCTTAATCAGCCCCAGCATTTT
TRBJ1-6	.	TRBV12-2	.	CAPIGGDSPLHF	TGTGCTCCAATCGGGGGGGATTCACCCCTCCACTTT
TRBJ1-5	.	TRBV12-3/TRBV12-4	TRBD1	CASSSGGNQPQHF	TGTGCCAGCAGTTCAGGGGGGAATCAGCCCCAGCATTTT
TRBJ1-3	.	TRBV29-1	.	CSVEVWAGPVAGNTIYF	TGCAGCGTTGAGGTTTGGGCAGGGCCGGTGGCTGGAAACACCATATATTTT
TRBJ1-3	once	TRBV9	.	CASSPRQASGNTIYF	TGTGCCAGCAGCCCCCGACAGGCCTCAGGAAACACCATATATTTT
TRBJ2-7	.	TRBV11-3	TRBD1	CASSIGQGSNEQYF	TGTGCCAGCAGCATCGGACAGGGTTCCAACGAGCAGTACTTC
TRBJ2-1	.	TRBV9	TRBD1	CASSVMGQGVAEQFF	TGTGCCAGCAGCGTAATGGGACAGGGGGTTGCTGAGCAGTTCTTC
TRBJ2-5	.	TRBV18	TRBD2	CASSQGGVGGEETQYF	TGTGCCAGCTCACAAGGCGGAGTCGGGGGGGAAGAGACCCAGTACTTC
TRBJ2-1	.	TRBV5-1	TRBD2	CASNSGGDNEQFF	TGCGCCAGCAACAGCGGGGGGGACAATGAGCAGTTCTTC
TRBJ1-6	.	TRBV20-1	.	CSASRLGRNSPLHF	TGCAGTGCTAGTCGCCTTGGGAGGAATTCACCCCTCCACTTT
TRBJ2-1	.	TRBV5-6	TRBD2	CASSWEGGGRHYNEQFF	TGTGCCAGCAGCTGGGAAGGCGGGGGGCGACACTACAATGAGCAGTTCTTC
TRBJ2-5	.	TRBV18	.	CASLGGTVGETQYF	TGTGCCAGCTTAGGAGGGACGGTCGGAGAGACCCAGTACTTC
TRBJ1-6	.	TRBV2	TRBD1	CASSEAGQENSPLHF	TGTGCCAGCAGTGAAGCGGGACAGGAGAATTCACCCCTCCACTTT
TRBJ2-1	.	TRBV11-3	.	CASSLLVSNEQFF	TGTGCCAGCAGCCTACTAGTAAGCAATGAGCAGTTCTTC
TRBJ1-1	.	TRBV4-3	.	CASSQGPAGTMNTEAFF	TGCGCCAGCAGCCAAGGGCCGGCAGGGACTATGAACACTGAAGCTTTCTTT
TRBJ2-5	.	TRBV7-3	.	CASSPGQFQETQYF	TGTGCCAGCAGCCCCGGACAGTTCCAAGAGACCCAGTACTTC
TRBJ2-5	.	TRBV11-2	TRBD2	CASSFGEREIETQYF	TGTGCCAGCAGCTTTGGGGAGCGGGAAATCGAGACCCAGTACTTC